A selection of T cell receptor beta chains follows, all from one sample in a study of blood T cell repertoires in COVID-19. Profiled with immunoSEQ multiplex PCR; TCRdb holds only in-frame clones, not every one. The table lists 210,000 or so clones, around 88% of them singletons. The sample taken for sequencing was peripheral blood. These TCRs come from a man younger than 30 with active or convalescent COVID-19. CDR3s include the opening cysteine and the closing phenylalanine or tryptophan. A D gene is named only where the DNA matches it firmly. Size is stated for part of the rows, as once, few or many counts, or as a class when the clone is expanded.

V gene,D gene,J gene,clone size,CDR3 protein,CDR3 DNA
TRBV7-2,NA,TRBJ2-7,NA,CASSYAGGDRVGAEQYF,TGTGCCAGCAGCTACGCGGGAGGAGACAGGGTAGGGGCCGAGCAGTACTTC
TRBV25-1,NA,TRBJ2-7,NA,CASRTQSAEQYF,TGTGCCAGCAGGACACAGTCGGCCGAGCAGTACTTC
TRBV6-6,NA,TRBJ2-1,NA,CASSHLAPEQFF,TGTGCCAGCAGCCACCTAGCGCCTGAGCAGTTCTTC
TRBV24-1,NA,TRBJ2-1,few,CATSVSGVIDEQFF,TGTGCCACCAGTGTGTCAGGGGTTATCGATGAGCAGTTCTTC
TRBV19,NA,TRBJ2-7,once,CASSPGSYEQYF,TGTGCCAGTAGCCCGGGTTCCTACGAGCAGTACTTC
TRBV7-6,TRBD1,TRBJ1-6,NA,CASSLGRDRNSPLHF,TGTGCCAGCAGCTTAGGCCGGGACAGAAATTCACCCCTCCACTTT
TRBV29-1,NA,TRBJ2-2,NA,CSVVSPSSGELFF,TGCAGCGTTGTTTCGCCCTCTAGTGGGGAGCTGTTTTTT
TRBV24-1,NA,TRBJ1-1,NA,CATSDQGYTEAFF,TGTGCCACCAGTGATCAGGGATACACTGAAGCTTTCTTT
TRBV18,TRBD1,TRBJ2-6,NA,CASSPWTGMSGANVLTF,TGTGCCAGCTCACCCTGGACAGGGATGAGTGGGGCCAACGTCCTGACTTTC
TRBV19,NA,TRBJ1-5,NA,CASTPWSGSPQPQHF,TGTGCCAGTACCCCTTGGTCGGGGTCCCCTCAGCCCCAGCATTTT
TRBV5-1,NA,TRBJ2-1,NA,CASSSSASSYNEQFF,TGCGCCAGCAGCTCTAGCGCCAGCTCCTACAATGAGCAGTTCTTC
TRBV9,NA,TRBJ2-2,NA,CASSVGGSGTGELFF,TGTGCCAGCAGCGTAGGAGGGTCGGGCACCGGGGAGCTGTTTTTT
TRBV5-1,NA,TRBJ2-1,once,CASSSGLTGGYNEQFF,TGCGCCAGCAGCTCGGGACTCACCGGAGGATACAATGAGCAGTTCTTC
TRBV28,TRBD1,TRBJ2-2,NA,CASIDRDTGELFF,TGTGCCAGCATCGACAGGGACACCGGGGAGCTGTTTTTT
TRBV7-8,NA,TRBJ2-7,NA,CASSLSRTGTYEQYF,TGTGCCAGCAGCTTATCTCGAACAGGAACCTACGAGCAGTACTTC
TRBV10-3,NA,TRBJ2-1,NA,CAIRSRGDNEQFF,TGTGCCATCAGATCCAGGGGTGACAATGAGCAGTTCTTC
TRBV5-6,TRBD1,TRBJ1-1,NA,CASILGQGNKAFF,TGTGCCAGCATCCTGGGACAGGGGAACAAAGCTTTCTTT
TRBV11-2,NA,TRBJ2-7,once,CASSLTAGGPTSWFHEQYF,TGTGCCAGCAGCTTAACGGCAGGGGGCCCGACTAGCTGGTTCCACGAGCAGTACTTC
TRBV6-5,NA,TRBJ1-3,NA,CASSSTVYSGNTIYF,TGTGCCAGCAGCTCCACGGTGTACTCTGGAAACACCATATATTTT
TRBV6-6,NA,TRBJ1-3,NA,CASSYVDTIYF,TGTGCCAGCAGTTACGTCGACACCATATATTTT
TRBV3-1/TRBV3-2,NA,TRBJ1-2,NA,CASSQGWGGDYGYTF,TGTGCCAGCAGCCAAGGGTGGGGAGGTGACTATGGCTACACCTTC
TRBV16,NA,TRBJ1-1,few,CASSLTLMNTEAFF,TGTGCCAGCAGCCTGACACTCATGAACACTGAAGCTTTCTTT
TRBV25-1,NA,TRBJ2-7,NA,CASRSGLTYEQYF,TGTGCCAGCCGTAGCGGACTCACCTACGAGCAGTACTTC
TRBV19,NA,TRBJ2-1,NA,CASIGQHVRNEQFF,TGTGCCAGTATCGGACAGCACGTACGTAATGAGCAGTTCTTC
TRBV6-1,NA,TRBJ1-2,NA,CASSDRVGGYTF,TGTGCCAGCAGTGACAGGGTAGGAGGCTACACCTTC
TRBV28,NA,TRBJ2-2,NA,CASSLLSGELFF,TGTGCCAGCAGTCTTCTATCCGGGGAGCTGTTTTTT
TRBV11-2,TRBD1,TRBJ1-1,few,CASNPQGVAFF,TGTGCCAGCAACCCACAGGGGGTGGCTTTCTTT
TRBV6-1,NA,TRBJ1-1,few,CASSEDRGDTEAFF,TGTGCCAGCAGTGAAGACCGGGGGGACACTGAAGCTTTCTTT
TRBV18,TRBD1,TRBJ2-4,NA,CASSGQGLRVAKNIQYF,TGTGCCAGCTCCGGACAGGGATTGAGGGTAGCCAAAAACATTCAGTACTTC
TRBV29-1,NA,TRBJ1-2,NA,CSVDLRQDYGYTF,TGCAGCGTTGATCTTCGGCAGGACTATGGCTACACCTTC
TRBV27,NA,TRBJ1-5,NA,CASSLGTGAGPQHF,TGTGCCAGCAGTTTAGGGACGGGAGCGGGGCCCCAGCATTTT
TRBV7-2,TRBD1,TRBJ2-2,once,CASSFLQGALGTGELFF,TGTGCCAGCAGCTTTTTACAGGGGGCGCTCGGCACCGGGGAGCTGTTTTTT
TRBV5-5,NA,TRBJ2-7,NA,CASSWGQGYEQYF,TGTGCCAGCAGCTGGGGCCAAGGCTACGAGCAGTACTTC
TRBV7-2,TRBD2,TRBJ2-7,NA,CASSRLLRAGGYEQYF,TGTGCCAGCAGCCGTCTCCTCAGGGCGGGAGGCTACGAGCAGTACTTC
TRBV6-5,NA,TRBJ2-7,NA,CASSSILSKLNFEQYF,TGTGCCAGCAGTTCAATCTTATCTAAGCTAAATTTCGAGCAGTACTTC
TRBV11-3,TRBD2,TRBJ2-2,NA,CASSLGAGGYTGELFF,TGTGCCAGCAGCTTAGGTGCGGGAGGATACACCGGGGAGCTGTTTTTT
TRBV15,NA,TRBJ1-2,NA,CATSRGAGEINYGYTF,TGTGCCACCAGCAGGGGGGCAGGGGAGATCAACTATGGCTACACCTTC
TRBV7-8,TRBD1,TRBJ1-2,NA,CASSLRGGESPVSGSYGYTF,TGTGCCAGCAGCTTAAGAGGGGGCGAAAGTCCCGTCTCTGGTAGCTATGGCTACACCTTC
TRBV5-6,NA,TRBJ1-2,NA,CASSLGTTNYGYTF,TGTGCCAGCAGCTTGGGGACAACTAACTATGGCTACACCTTC
TRBV6-1,TRBD2,TRBJ2-5,NA,CASSEAGLAGGVETQYF,TGTGCCAGCAGTGAAGCGGGCTTAGCGGGAGGGGTAGAGACCCAGTACTTC
TRBV7-3,NA,TRBJ1-5,NA,CASSLEANQPQHF,TGTGCCAGCAGCTTAGAAGCGAATCAGCCCCAGCATTTT
TRBV25-1,NA,TRBJ1-4,NA,CASSEGRRATNEKLFF,TGTGCCAGCAGTGAAGGCAGGAGGGCAACTAATGAAAAACTGTTTTTT
TRBV28,TRBD2,TRBJ2-2,once,CASSLSGRVRELFF,TGTGCCAGCAGTTTAAGCGGGAGGGTCCGGGAGCTGTTTTTT
TRBV6-1,NA,TRBJ1-3,NA,CASSSFSSGNTIYF,TGTGCCAGCAGTTCGTTCAGCTCTGGAAACACCATATATTTT
TRBV27,NA,TRBJ1-6,NA,CASSHRERLSPLHF,TGTGCCAGCAGTCACCGGGAACGGCTTTCACCCCTCCACTTT
TRBV4-3,NA,TRBJ1-1,NA,CASSQVDRSGTEAFF,TGCGCCAGCAGCCAAGTCGACAGGAGTGGCACTGAAGCTTTCTTT
TRBV7-9,NA,TRBJ1-3,NA,CASSSQTKLSGNTIYF,TGTGCCAGCAGCTCACAGACTAAACTCTCTGGAAACACCATATATTTT
TRBV6-1,TRBD2,TRBJ2-2,NA,CASSGDPGLGAGELFF,TGTGCCAGCAGTGGGGACCCGGGACTAGGGGCCGGGGAGCTGTTTTTT
TRBV3-1/TRBV3-2,TRBD2,TRBJ2-7,NA,CASSQRITSGIAYEQYF,TGTGCCAGCAGCCAGAGAATTACTAGCGGGATCGCCTACGAGCAGTACTTC
TRBV28,NA,TRBJ1-5,NA,CASIWGTRGPNQPQHF,TGTGCCAGCATTTGGGGGACAAGGGGCCCTAATCAGCCCCAGCATTTT
TRBV5-5,TRBD2,TRBJ2-5,NA,CASSLGLAGGETQYF,TGTGCCAGCAGCTTGGGACTAGCGGGAGGGGAGACCCAGTACTTC
TRBV27,NA,TRBJ1-4,NA,CASSYTATNEKLFF,TGTGCCAGCAGTTACACCGCAACTAATGAAAAACTGTTTTTT
TRBV2,TRBD1,TRBJ1-6,NA,CANTDRLGSPLHF,TGTGCCAATACGGACAGGCTAGGTTCACCCCTCCACTTT
TRBV19,TRBD1,TRBJ1-5,NA,CASRTGNSNQPQHF,TGTGCCAGTAGGACAGGGAATAGCAATCAGCCCCAGCATTTT
TRBV19,TRBD1,TRBJ2-2,NA,CASHRGRNTGELFF,TGTGCCAGTCACAGGGGGCGGAACACCGGGGAGCTGTTTTTT
TRBV30,TRBD2,TRBJ2-1,once,CAWVWTSGSSDEQFF,TGTGCCTGGGTATGGACTAGCGGGTCTTCCGATGAGCAGTTCTTC
TRBV11-3,TRBD2,TRBJ2-7,NA,CASSFSGRPHEQYF,TGTGCCAGCAGCTTTAGCGGGAGGCCCCACGAGCAGTACTTC
TRBV15,TRBD1,TRBJ1-5,NA,CATSREGGRPQHF,TGTGCCACCAGCAGAGAAGGGGGCCGGCCCCAGCATTTT
TRBV19,TRBD2,TRBJ2-3,NA,CASSRMGGGTDTQYF,TGTGCCAGTAGCCGTATGGGGGGGGGCACAGATACGCAGTATTTT